This T cell receptor (beta chain) stems from a study of PD-L1 blockade in urothelial cancer. For the study at large: The analyses of blood took place 3 weeks (second dose) and 6 weeks after treatment start.

Germline assignment: CDR1 SGHNT and CDR2 YYREEE (reference sequence). J was trimmed by 6 bases and V by 3 bases; bases with no gene match: 16. The CDR3 extends over 18 amino acids. TCRdb's copy holds only in-frame clones and misses some; the assay was immunoSEQ multiplex PCR. The sample comprises around 41,000 clones, about four fifths of which are singletons, and about 15% rests with the top ten. The time point: peripheral blood 6 weeks after treatment start. The receptor was derived from a man between 60 and 75 years old with urothelial cancer. Source: PBMCs, taken around atezolizumab (anti-PD-L1) treatment. The chain joins TRBV5-4 to TRBJ2-3; the match to TRBD2 covers 10 bases. CDR3 DNA: TGTGCCAGCAGCTCCCACCCCGGACTAGCGGCCCCGGGGGATACGCAGTATTTT. Translation: CASSSHPGLAAPGDTQYF.